These T cell receptor beta chains were read from a single sample in a study of tumor-infiltrating lymphocytes in primary liver carcinoma. TCRdb analysed the multiplex PCR reads with MiXCR anew, one entry per CDR3 protein. In the table there are some 190,000 distinct CDR3 sequences, around four fifths of which are singletons. Input material: tumor tissue from primary liver carcinoma. The source of these receptors is a man in his forties with primary liver carcinoma and hepatitis B virus infection. CDR3s include the opening cysteine and the closing phenylalanine or tryptophan. The D gene is left open where the match is weak. Size tells how often a clone was seen (once, few, many) or the class of an expanded clone, and some rows leave it out.

cdr3_nt,cdr3_aa,v_call,j_call,d_call,clone_size
TGTGCCACCCTAGACCTTGCCGCAATACACATCTTC,CATLDLAAIHIF,TRBV6-5,TRBJ1-2,.,.
TGTGCCAGCAGCCACACAGATACGCAGTATTTT,CASSHTDTQYF,TRBV10-2,TRBJ2-3,.,medium-sized
TGCAGTGCGCGAAGGACAGATACGCAGTATTTT,CSARRTDTQYF,TRBV20-1,TRBJ2-3,.,.
TGTGCCAGCAGCCTCCGTACAGCTACGAACACCGGGGAGCTGTTTTTT,CASSLRTATNTGELFF,TRBV11-2,TRBJ2-2,.,.
TGTGCCAGCAGCACTATGGGGATCGGGGAGCTGTTTTTT,CASSTMGIGELFF,TRBV9,TRBJ2-2,.,.
TGTGCCAGCAGCTTGGGAGGTAGCGGAAGGACCGGGGAGCTGTTTTTT,CASSLGGSGRTGELFF,TRBV5-4,TRBJ2-2,.,many
TGCAGCGTTGATGGACCCGGGCGCTTCCGAGAGACCCAGTACTTC,CSVDGPGRFRETQYF,TRBV29-1,TRBJ2-5,.,.
TGTGCCAGCAGACGGTCCGAGACTCAACAAGAGACCCAGTACTTC,CASRRSETQQETQYF,TRBV6-2/TRBV6-3,TRBJ2-5,.,.
TGTACCAGCAGTGGGGACAGGGGGTTTAGCAGTGAGCAGTTCTTC,CTSSGDRGFSSEQFF,TRBV6-1,TRBJ2-1,TRBD1,.
TGTGGCAGTAGCCTGAAGGGAGGGACTACAGTTACCCTCGAGCAGTACTTC,CGSSLKGGTTVTLEQYF,TRBV7-8,TRBJ2-7,TRBD2,.
TGTACCAGCAGTCCGGACTCCTACGAGCAGTACTTC,CTSSPDSYEQYF,TRBV12-3/TRBV12-4,TRBJ2-7,.,few
TGCGCCAGCAGCATTGGGACAGGAAGTTCCTACAATGAGGAGTTCTTC,CASSIGTGSSYNEEFF,TRBV5-1,TRBJ2-1,TRBD1,.
TGCCGCGTGGAGACAGGGGCGGAGACCCAGTATTTC,CRVETGAETQYF,TRBV29-1,TRBJ2-5,TRBD1,.
TGTGCCAGTAGCTTAGGACAGGGGTTCGGAAACACCATATATTTT,CASSLGQGFGNTIYF,TRBV28,TRBJ1-3,TRBD1,.
TGTGCCAGCAGCCCTCGGACTAGCGGGAGTATGAGTTCCTACGAGGAGTACTTC,CASSPRTSGSMSSYEEYF,TRBV7-8,TRBJ2-7,TRBD2,.
TGTGCCAGCAGACAAGGACTATCGGGAGGGTGGTCCAACGATCAGTACTTC,CASRQGLSGGWSNDQYF,TRBV11-2,TRBJ2-7,TRBD2,.
TGTTCCTGGAGTAAGGGAGACCACCTAACTGAGCAGTTCTTC,CSWSKGDHLTEQFF,TRBV30,TRBJ2-1,.,.
TGTGCCATCAGTGAGTCGTCCGGCGGGAGCCTCTACGAGCAGTACTTC,CAISESSGGSLYEQYF,TRBV10-3,TRBJ2-7,TRBD2,.
TGTGCCAGGAGCCAAGAGGTGACAGGGGGCACTGAAACTTTCTTT,CARSQEVTGGTETFF,TRBV4-2,TRBJ1-1,TRBD1,.
TGTACCAGCAGCCATGTCCGGGGGAGGACCGGGGAGCTCTTCTTT,CTSSHVRGRTGELFF,TRBV11-2,TRBJ2-2,.,.
TGTGCCAGCAGTGAAGGGGTGGATGGGGAAAACGTCTTGACTTTC,CASSEGVDGENVLTF,TRBV6-1,TRBJ2-6,.,once
TGTGCCAGCAGCCAAGGACAGGGGCTAATTCAGGAGACCCAGTTCTTC,CASSQGQGLIQETQFF,TRBV11-1,TRBJ2-1,TRBD1,.
TGTGCCAGCAGTCTAGTCGGGACAAGGGTCAATGAGCAGTTCTTC,CASSLVGTRVNEQFF,TRBV7-8,TRBJ2-1,.,few
TGTGCCAGCAGCTTATACAGGGTCAGGGAGACCCAGTACTTC,CASSLYRVRETQYF,TRBV11-2,TRBJ2-5,.,few
TGTGCCATCAGGGGGGCGAGCGGGGGTGCATCTAATAATTCACCCCTCCACTTT,CAIRGASGGASNNSPLHF,TRBV10-3,TRBJ1-6,.,.
TGTGCCAGTAGTGAAGCCCATAATCGGTCACCCCTCCACTTT,CASSEAHNRSPLHF,TRBV6-1,TRBJ1-6,.,once
TGCAACGTCATGACAGGGAGGGAGGGCTGCACCTTC,CNVMTGREGCTF,TRBV29-1,TRBJ1-2,TRBD1,.
TGCAGCATTGTCGGACACATCAATCAACCCCAGCATTTT,CSIVGHINQPQHF,TRBV29-1,TRBJ1-5,.,.
TGTGCCTTCAGTGAGTCATCAGGAGACTATGGCTACACCTTC,CAFSESSGDYGYTF,TRBV10-3,TRBJ1-2,.,.
TGTGCCAGCGGCTTGCTCGAGGGAGAGCCCACAGATACGCAGTATTTT,CASGLLEGEPTDTQYF,TRBV5-4,TRBJ2-3,.,.
TGTGCCAACAGCCCTAGGACAGTGTTGGGGTACAATGAGAAGTTCTTC,CANSPRTVLGYNEKFF,TRBV14,TRBJ2-1,.,.
TGCAGCATTGAAGCCGGGACTAAAGGGATAACCGGGGAGCTGTTTTTT,CSIEAGTKGITGELFF,TRBV29-1,TRBJ2-2,TRBD2,.
TGTGCCTTACTTGGGCGGCACTTAACAGATATGCAGTATTTT,CALLGRHLTDMQYF,TRBV5-4,TRBJ2-3,.,once
TGTGCCAGCAGCTTACATTATGAGACCCAGTACTTC,CASSLHYETQYF,TRBV7-9,TRBJ2-5,.,many
TGTGCCAGCAGCCCCGCCCGAAGAACAGGGGACACTGAAGCTTTCTTT,CASSPARRTGDTEAFF,TRBV7-9,TRBJ1-1,TRBD1,.
TGTGCCATCAGCCAAGAGCCGGGGGGTGAGCAGTACTTC,CAISQEPGGEQYF,TRBV4-3,TRBJ2-7,TRBD2,.
TGCGCCAGCAGCGCTAGCGGGGCCTACAATGAGCAGTTCTTC,CASSASGAYNEQFF,TRBV5-1,TRBJ2-1,TRBD2,.
TGCGCTAGCAGCCCGTCCATTGGACTCAACTATTGCTACACCTTC,CASSPSIGLNYCYTF,TRBV4-1,TRBJ1-2,.,.
TGTGCCAGCAGCTCAGTATTATACAATAAGCAGTCCTTC,CASSSVLYNKQSF,TRBV11-2,TRBJ2-1,.,.
TGTGCCAGCAGTTACGGAGGCATGGGAAATACTTACGAGCAGTACTTC,CASSYGGMGNTYEQYF,TRBV6-5,TRBJ2-7,.,.
TGCGCCAGCAGCCAAACAGTTTCCTATGAGCAGTACTTC,CASSQTVSYEQYF,TRBV4-3,TRBJ2-7,.,few